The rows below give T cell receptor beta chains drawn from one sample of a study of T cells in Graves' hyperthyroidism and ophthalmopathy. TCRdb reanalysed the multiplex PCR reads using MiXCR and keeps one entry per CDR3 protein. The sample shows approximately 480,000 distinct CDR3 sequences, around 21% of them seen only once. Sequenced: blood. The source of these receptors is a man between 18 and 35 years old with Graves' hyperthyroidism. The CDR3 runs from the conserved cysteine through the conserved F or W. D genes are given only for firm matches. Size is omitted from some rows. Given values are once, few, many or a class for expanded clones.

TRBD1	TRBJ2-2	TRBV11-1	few	CASSRTGTGANTGELFF	TGTGCCAGCAGCCGAACCGGGACAGGGGCTAACACCGGGGAGCTGTTTTTT
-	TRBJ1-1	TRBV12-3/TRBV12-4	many	CASIGEGRNTEAFF	TGTGCCAGCATTGGGGAGGGGAGGAACACTGAAGCTTTCTTT
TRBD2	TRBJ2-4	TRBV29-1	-	CSVDGGRVVRAKNIQYF	TGCAGCGTTGATGGCGGGAGGGTCGTTCGAGCCAAAAACATTCAGTACTTC
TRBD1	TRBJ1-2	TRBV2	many	CASIPIVPGRGTVLRGYTF	TGTGCCAGCATCCCAATCGTCCCCGGTAGGGGGACAGTGTTAAGAGGCTACACCTTC
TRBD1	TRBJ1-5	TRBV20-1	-	CSASHGTGRYQPQHF	TGCAGTGCTAGCCATGGGACAGGGCGCTATCAGCCTCAGCATTTT
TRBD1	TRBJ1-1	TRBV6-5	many	CASSLDRGLPNTEAFF	TGTGCCAGCAGTTTGGACAGGGGGCTCCCGAACACTGAAGCTTTCTTT
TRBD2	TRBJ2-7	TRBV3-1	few	CASSQDGRGNEQYF	TGTGCCAGCAGCCAAGATGGGCGGGGGAACGAGCAGTACTTC
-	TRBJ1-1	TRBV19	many	CASSIVASMNTEAFF	TGTGCCAGTAGTATTGTCGCATCTATGAACACTGAAGCTTTCTTT
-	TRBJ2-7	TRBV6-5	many	CASSYSGTPLNEQYF	TGTGCCAGCAGTTACTCTGGGACACCTCTAAACGAGCAGTACTTC
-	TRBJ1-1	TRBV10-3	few	CAITPTGGAASNTEAFF	TGTGCCATCACCCCAACTGGGGGGGCCGCGAGTAACACTGAAGCTTTCTTT